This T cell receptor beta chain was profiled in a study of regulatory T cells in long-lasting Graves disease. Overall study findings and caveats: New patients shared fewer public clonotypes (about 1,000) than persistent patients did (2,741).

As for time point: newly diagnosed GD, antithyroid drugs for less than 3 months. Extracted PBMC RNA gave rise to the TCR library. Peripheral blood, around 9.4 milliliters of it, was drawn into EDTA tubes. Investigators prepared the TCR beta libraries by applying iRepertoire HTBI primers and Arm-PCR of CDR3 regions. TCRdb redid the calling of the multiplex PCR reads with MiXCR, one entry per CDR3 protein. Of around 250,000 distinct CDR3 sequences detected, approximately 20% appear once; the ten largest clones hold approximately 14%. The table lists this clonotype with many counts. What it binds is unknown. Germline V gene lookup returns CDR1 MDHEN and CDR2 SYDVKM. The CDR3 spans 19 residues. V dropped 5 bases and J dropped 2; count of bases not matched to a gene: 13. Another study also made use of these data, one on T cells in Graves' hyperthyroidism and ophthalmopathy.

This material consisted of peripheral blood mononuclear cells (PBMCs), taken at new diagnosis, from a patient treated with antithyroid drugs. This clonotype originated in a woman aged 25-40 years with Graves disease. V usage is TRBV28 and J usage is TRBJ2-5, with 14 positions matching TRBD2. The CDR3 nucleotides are TGTGCCAGCAGTCTTCAGCCGGGACTAGCGGGAGCTGGGCAAGAGACCCAGTACTTC. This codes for CASSLQPGLAGAGQETQYF. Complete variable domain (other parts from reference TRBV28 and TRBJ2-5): DVKVTQSSRYLVKRTGEKVFLECVQDMDHENMFWYRQDPGLGLRLIYFSYDVKMKEKGDIPEGYSVSREKKERFSLILESASTNQTSMYLCASSLQPGLAGAGQETQYFGPGTRLLVL.